This T cell receptor beta chain was recorded in a study of neurological immune-mediated disorders. Study results and caveats: The greatest TCR clonal expansion occurred in HTLV-1-associated myelopathy and the least in multiple sclerosis, which fell below healthy controls.

This CDR3 is built from 16 residues. The germline gives CDR1 SGHTA, CDR2 FQGNSA. V dropped 5 bases and J dropped 5; count of bases not matched to a gene: 6. The time point: longitudinal time-point 3. Volunteers attending a blood bank in Maryland, USA, served as healthy controls. Synthesis of cDNA was accomplished via 5'RACE employing 10-nucleotide random UMIs. Each CDR3 protein gets one entry after TCRdb re-called the 5' RACE reads with MiXCR. The table shows 53,000 or so distinct CDR3 sequences, with roughly 8.3% occurring only once. This clonotype was recorded many times. The antigen is not known. The genes are TRBV7-2 and TRBJ2-5; 15 bases agree with TRBD2. Input material: PBMCs. This clonotype was sampled from a woman between 40 and 50 years old in good health. The CDR3 protein is CASSRGLAGGWETQYF. The DNA of the CDR3 is TGTGCCAGCAGCAGGGGACTAGCGGGAGGTTGGGAGACCCAGTACTTC.